In its sample, the clone carrying this T cell receptor beta chain was seen once. This sample was included in a study of blood T cell repertoires in COVID-19. Study context: Spain, Italy and the United States supplied samples that represented acute and convalescent COVID-19. PBMCs, B-cell-depleted T cells, or T cells were the source of the cDNA or gDNA that made up the material.

V was clipped by 6 bases and J by 6 bases, with 18 bases between them. Germline CDR1 reads LNHDA; CDR2 reads SQIVND (reference sequence). CDR3 length: 15 amino acids. Original processing methods: Estimates of nucleated cell counts were drawn from the amplification of reference gene primers. Sequenced by immunoSEQ multiplex PCR; TCRdb stores in-frame clones only, minus some. V and J calls and clone size are as listed in that table; D and trimming were resolved from the DNA. Seen here are about 310,000 clones, around 86% observed once, and the top ten hold around 1.2%. This TCR was sampled from a man between 70 and 80 years old with acute or convalescent COVID-19. Input material: peripheral blood. This chain joins TRBV19 and TRBJ1-5; D may be TRBD1 (5 bases). The CDR3: CASRPIQGLGQPQHF. The CDR3 coding sequence is TGTGCCAGTAGGCCCATCCAGGGTCTCGGTCAGCCCCAGCATTTT.